This entry concerns a single T cell receptor beta chain. The entry originates in a study of blood T cell repertoires in COVID-19. About the study: In each case, the material was cDNA or gDNA derived from T cells, B-cell-depleted T cells, or PBMCs.

Profiled with immunoSEQ multiplex PCR; TCRdb holds only in-frame clones, not every one. Of about 270,000 clones in the sample, around 82% were seen once. CDR1 is LNHDA, CDR2 SQIVND, per germline (reference sequence). V gave up 6 bases and J gave up 7 bases; unmatched junction bases: 7. The CDR3 sequence is 16 residues long. The source is a human donor in a cohort sampled during active COVID-19. Source material: peripheral blood. The V and J genes are TRBV19 and TRBJ2-2, with 14 bases fitting TRBD2. The CDR3 bases are TGTGCCAGTAGCCGACTAGCGGGGGGGCGTAACGGGGAGCTGTTTTTT. As protein: CASSRLAGGRNGELFF. The variable domain in full, completed from reference TRBV19 and TRBJ2-2, reads DGGITQSPKYLFRKEGQNVTLSCEQNLNHDAMYWYRQDPGQGLRLIYYSQIVNDFQKGDIAEGYSVSREKKESFPLTVTSAQKNPTAFYLCASSRLAGGRNGELFFGEGSRLTVL.